This is a list of T cell receptor beta chains from one sample in a study of cytomegalovirus exposure and HLA in healthy donors. Assay used: immunoSEQ multiplex PCR; TCRdb lists only in-frame clones, some missing. Among approximately 150,000 clones listed, roughly four fifths were seen once. The source material was PBMCs. The receptors stem from a female donor in good health and CMV-seronegative. The CDR3 runs from the conserved cysteine through the conserved F or W. A D gene is named only where the DNA matches it firmly. Where a row states a size, it is once, few, many or the class of an expanded clone; other rows omit it.

d_call,j_call,clone_size,v_call,cdr3_aa,cdr3_nt
.,TRBJ1-6,.,TRBV14,CASSQVGGNSPLHF,TGTGCCAGCAGCCAGGTCGGGGGGAATTCACCCCTCCACTTT
.,TRBJ2-7,.,TRBV29-1,CSGLIQGTYYEQYF,TGCAGCGGTCTCATACAGGGAACCTACTACGAGCAGTACTTC
TRBD2,TRBJ2-1,.,TRBV27,CASRGNIAGGNNEQFF,TGTGCCAGCAGGGGAAACATAGCGGGGGGGAACAATGAGCAGTTCTTC
TRBD1,TRBJ2-5,.,TRBV7-9,CASSYPPGGQETQYF,TGTGCCAGCAGTTACCCTCCAGGGGGCCAAGAGACCCAGTACTTC
TRBD2,TRBJ2-5,.,TRBV4-1,CASSLGRLAGGGETQYF,TGCGCCAGCAGCCTCGGGAGACTAGCGGGAGGAGGAGAGACCCAGTACTTC
TRBD1,TRBJ1-5,.,TRBV11-1,CASRGSSQPGQGDQPQHF,TGTGCCAGCAGGGGCAGCAGTCAACCGGGACAGGGTGATCAGCCCCAGCATTTT
.,TRBJ1-2,.,TRBV9,CASSVHGDPTIGYTF,TGTGCCAGCAGCGTTCACGGTGATCCTACTATTGGCTACACCTTC
TRBD1,TRBJ2-7,.,TRBV7-2,CASSLSGQGNGEQYF,TGTGCCAGCAGCTTATCGGGACAGGGGAATGGCGAGCAGTACTTC
.,TRBJ1-2,.,TRBV28,CASGGDRTNYGYTF,TGTGCCAGCGGAGGAGACCGGACTAACTATGGCTACACCTTC
.,TRBJ2-7,few,TRBV11-2,CASSNLLEQYF,TGTGCCAGCAGCAATCTCCTCGAGCAGTACTTC
TRBD1,TRBJ1-6,once,TRBV9,CASSVSWDSNSPLHF,TGTGCCAGCAGCGTAAGTTGGGACAGCAATTCACCCCTCCACTTT
TRBD2,TRBJ2-7,.,TRBV19,CASRLAGAYEQYF,TGTGCCAGCCGACTAGCGGGAGCCTACGAGCAGTACTTC
.,TRBJ1-3,.,TRBV19,CASSALNRETTGNTIYF,TGTGCCAGTAGTGCCCTCAACAGGGAAACAACCGGAAACACCATATATTTT
TRBD1,TRBJ2-5,once,TRBV7-9,CASSLGGTGNQETQYF,TGTGCCAGCAGCTTAGGTGGGACAGGGAACCAAGAGACCCAGTACTTC
.,TRBJ1-1,.,TRBV19,CASTTRVQMNTEAFF,TGTGCCAGTACGACTCGCGTGCAGATGAACACTGAAGCTTTCTTT
TRBD2,TRBJ2-5,.,TRBV9,CASSVESLAGGTQYF,TGTGCCAGCAGCGTAGAGTCCCTAGCGGGGGGGACCCAGTACTTC
.,TRBJ2-2,.,TRBV28,CAILDTSGGELFF,TGTGCCATCTTAGACACCTCTGGGGGGGAGCTGTTTTTT
.,TRBJ1-2,few,TRBV4-1,CASRLDLREGRGYTF,TGCGCCAGCAGGCTCGATCTCAGAGAGGGGAGGGGCTACACCTTC
TRBD2,TRBJ2-7,few,TRBV27,CASSVGGSSYEQYF,TGTGCCAGCAGTGTCGGGGGGAGCTCCTACGAGCAGTACTTC
TRBD2,TRBJ2-3,once,TRBV7-3,CASSFAGGGDTQYF,TGTGCCAGCAGCTTCGCCGGGGGGGGAGATACGCAGTATTTT
.,TRBJ2-2,.,TRBV7-9,CASSTNPGLLVAGELFF,TGTGCCAGCAGCACAAATCCCGGACTACTAGTGGCCGGGGAGCTGTTTTTT
TRBD2,TRBJ2-1,.,TRBV7-9,CASSLVFGTSREQFF,TGTGCCAGCAGCTTAGTTTTCGGGACTAGTAGAGAGCAGTTCTTC
.,TRBJ1-3,.,TRBV4-3,CASSQTASGSGNTIYF,TGCGCCAGCAGCCAAACGGCTAGTGGCTCTGGAAACACCATATATTTT
TRBD1,TRBJ2-3,once,TRBV19,CAARSRDSDTDTQYF,TGTGCCGCTAGATCCCGGGACAGCGACACAGATACGCAGTATTTT
TRBD1,TRBJ1-2,.,TRBV25-1,CASSEPGQGDYGYTF,TGTGCCAGCAGTGAGCCGGGACAGGGGGACTATGGCTACACCTTC
.,TRBJ1-5,once,TRBV5-8,CASSLVLGGKDQPQHF,TGTGCCAGCAGCTTGGTGTTAGGGGGTAAGGATCAGCCCCAGCATTTT
.,TRBJ1-6,few,TRBV19,CASSIRQAPNSPLHF,TGTGCCAGTAGTATCCGACAGGCCCCGAATTCACCCCTCCACTTT
.,TRBJ2-5,.,TRBV7-2,CASTSVHGETETQYF,TGTGCCAGCACCTCCGTCCATGGGGAGACGGAGACCCAGTACTTC
.,TRBJ2-2,.,TRBV27,CASRGQGVGELFF,TGTGCCAGCAGGGGTCAAGGGGTCGGGGAGCTGTTTTTT
.,TRBJ2-3,.,TRBV4-3,CASSQGGGTADTQYF,TGCGCCAGCAGCCAAGGAGGCGGGACGGCAGATACGCAGTATTTT
.,TRBJ1-1,.,TRBV6-1,CASIQSVLNTEAFF,TGTGCCAGCATCCAAAGCGTCCTGAACACTGAAGCTTTCTTT
.,TRBJ1-6,once,TRBV4-3,CASSSPTGNFDSPLHF,TGCGCCAGCAGCTCCCCTACAGGGAATTTTGATTCACCCCTCCACTTT
TRBD2,TRBJ2-1,once,TRBV7-3,CASSLRASGGNEQFF,TGTGCCAGCAGCTTAAGGGCTAGCGGGGGGAATGAGCAGTTCTTC
.,TRBJ1-4,.,TRBV1,CTSSQEANHRGEKLFF,TGCACCAGCAGCCAAGAAGCCAATCACAGGGGTGAAAAACTGTTTTTT
.,TRBJ2-5,few,TRBV7-9,CASSEGLASPRETQYF,TGTGCCAGCAGCGAGGGGCTAGCGAGCCCCCGGGAGACCCAGTACTTC
TRBD2,TRBJ2-3,.,TRBV27,CASSKRTSGEWDTQYF,TGTGCCAGCAGTAAGCGGACTAGCGGGGAGTGGGATACGCAGTATTTT
.,TRBJ1-2,.,TRBV25-1,CASSETRTVRIDNYGYTF,TGTGCCAGCAGTGAAACCCGGACAGTACGAATAGATAACTATGGCTACACCTTC
TRBD2,TRBJ2-1,.,TRBV30,CASPGTSGGTSYNEQFF,TGTGCCTCCCCTGGGACTAGCGGGGGTACCTCCTACAATGAGCAGTTCTTC
TRBD1,TRBJ2-7,.,TRBV9,CASSGARGTVPGEQYF,TGTGCCAGCAGCGGTGCCAGGGGGACAGTCCCTGGGGAGCAGTACTTC
.,TRBJ2-1,.,TRBV11-3,CASSKEGSGGREQFF,TGTGCCAGCAGCAAAGAGGGCAGCGGCGGACGTGAGCAGTTCTTC
TRBD1,TRBJ2-2,.,TRBV19,CASSIGQGSTNTGELFF,TGTGCCAGTAGTATAGGACAGGGTAGTACGAACACCGGGGAGCTGTTTTTT
TRBD1,TRBJ2-5,.,TRBV6-5,CATRQGRRETQYF,TGTGCCACCCGACAGGGGAGGAGGGAGACCCAGTACTTC
TRBD1,TRBJ1-5,.,TRBV7-9,CASSPKAYRGPQPQHF,TGTGCCAGCAGCCCCAAAGCTTACAGGGGGCCTCAGCCCCAGCATTTT
.,TRBJ1-2,.,TRBV18,CASSPNDMVGGYTF,TGTGCCAGCTCACCAAACGACATGGTTGGGGGCTACACTTTC